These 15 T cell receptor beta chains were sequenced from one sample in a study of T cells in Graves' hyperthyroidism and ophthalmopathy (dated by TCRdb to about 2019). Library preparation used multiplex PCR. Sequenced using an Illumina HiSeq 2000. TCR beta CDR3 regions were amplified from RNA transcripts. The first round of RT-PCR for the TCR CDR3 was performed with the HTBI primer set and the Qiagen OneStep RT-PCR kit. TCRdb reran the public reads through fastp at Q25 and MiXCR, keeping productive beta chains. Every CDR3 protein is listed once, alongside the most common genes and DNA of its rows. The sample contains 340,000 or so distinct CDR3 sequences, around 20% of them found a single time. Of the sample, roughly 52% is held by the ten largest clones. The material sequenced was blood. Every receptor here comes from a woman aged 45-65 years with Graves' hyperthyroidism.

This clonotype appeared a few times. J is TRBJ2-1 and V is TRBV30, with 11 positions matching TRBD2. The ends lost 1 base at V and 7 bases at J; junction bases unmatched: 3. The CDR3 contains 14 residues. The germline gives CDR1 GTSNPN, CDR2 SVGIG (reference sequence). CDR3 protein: CAWSAGTSGNEQFF. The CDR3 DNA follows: TGTGCCTGGAGTGCCGGGACTAGCGGAAATGAGCAGTTCTTC.

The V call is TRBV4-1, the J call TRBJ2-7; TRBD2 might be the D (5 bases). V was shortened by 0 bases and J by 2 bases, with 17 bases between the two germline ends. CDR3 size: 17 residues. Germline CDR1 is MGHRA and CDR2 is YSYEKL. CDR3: CASSQEMIEAVPYEQYF. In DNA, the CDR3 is TGCGCCAGCAGCCAAGAAATGATAGAAGCGGTTCCCTACGAGCAGTACTTC.

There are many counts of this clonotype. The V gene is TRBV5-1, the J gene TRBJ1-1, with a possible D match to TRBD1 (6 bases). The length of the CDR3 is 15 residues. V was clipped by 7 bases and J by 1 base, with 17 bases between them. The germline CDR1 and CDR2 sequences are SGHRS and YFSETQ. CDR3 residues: CASSVDRRKNTEAFF. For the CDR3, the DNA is TGCGCCAGCTCCGTGGACAGAAGGAAGAACACTGAAGCTTTCTTT.

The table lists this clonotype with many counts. In nucleotides, the CDR3 is TGTGCCAGCAGCTTAGTTCTAGCGGGAGGGAGAAACAATGAGCAGTTCTTC. Its translation is CASSLVLAGGRNNEQFF. The chain combines TRBV11-3 with TRBJ2-1; TRBD2 matches at 12 bases. Trimming cost V 1 base and J 5 bases; bases outside gene matches: 6. Germline V gives CDR1 SGHNT, CDR2 YENEEA. The CDR3 length is 17 residues.

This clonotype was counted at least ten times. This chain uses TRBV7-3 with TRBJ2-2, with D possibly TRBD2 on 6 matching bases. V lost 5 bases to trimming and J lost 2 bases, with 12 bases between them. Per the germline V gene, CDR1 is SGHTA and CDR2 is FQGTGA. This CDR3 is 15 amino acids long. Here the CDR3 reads CASSLAGRNTGELFF. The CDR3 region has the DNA TGTGCCAGCAGCCTCGCGGGAAGAAACACCGGGGAGCTGTTTTTT.

This chain's CDR3 is CASSSRGTAGDTQYF. CDR3 nucleotide sequence: TGTGCCAGCAGTTCCCGTGGGACAGCGGGGGATACGCAGTATTTT. V gene TRBV27 combines with J gene TRBJ2-3, with D perhaps assigned TRBD1 or TRBD2 (7 bases each). Germline CDR1 and CDR2: MNHEY and SMNVEV (reference sequence). Trimming left V 4 bases short and J 6 bases short, with 17 bases between. This CDR3 comprises 15 residues.

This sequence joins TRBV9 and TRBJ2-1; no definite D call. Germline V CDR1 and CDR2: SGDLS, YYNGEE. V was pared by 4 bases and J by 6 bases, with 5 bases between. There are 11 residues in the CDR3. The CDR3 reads CASSWGNEQFF. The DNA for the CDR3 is TGTGCCAGCAGCTGGGGCAATGAGCAGTTCTTC.

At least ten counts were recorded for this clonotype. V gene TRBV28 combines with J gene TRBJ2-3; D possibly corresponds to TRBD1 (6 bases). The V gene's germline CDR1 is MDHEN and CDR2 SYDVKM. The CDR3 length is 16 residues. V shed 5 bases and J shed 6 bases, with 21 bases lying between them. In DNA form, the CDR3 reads TGTGCCAGCAGTCTTGGGCTGGGTACTAGGGGGGATACGCAGTATTTT. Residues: CASSLGLGTRGDTQYF.

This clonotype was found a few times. The CDR3 DNA is TGCAGTGCTAGATCCGGGTCCAGTGGCTACACCTTC. Encoded protein: CSARSGSSGYTF. The V gene is TRBV20-1, the J gene TRBJ1-2; D gene unclear. Looked up from germline, CDR1 is DFQATT and CDR2 is SNEGSKA (reference sequence). The CDR3 spans 12 residues. V shed 2 bases and J shed 7 bases, with 11 bases lying between them.

CDR3 in DNA: TGTGCCATCAGTGAAGGGGCCGGCTACACCTTC. Protein product: CAISEGAGYTF. The chain links TRBV10-3 to TRBJ1-2; D is perhaps TRBD1 (5 bases). Trimming stripped 3 bases from V and 8 bases from J, with 7 bases between. Germline V gene sequence: CDR1 ENHRY, CDR2 SYGVKD. The CDR3 totals 11 residues.

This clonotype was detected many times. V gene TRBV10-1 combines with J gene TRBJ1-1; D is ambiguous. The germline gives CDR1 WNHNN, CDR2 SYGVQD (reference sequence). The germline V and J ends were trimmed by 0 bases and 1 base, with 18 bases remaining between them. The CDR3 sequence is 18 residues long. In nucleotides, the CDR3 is TGCGCCAGCAGTGAGTCGATAGGTCCCCGACCGGGGAACACTGAAGCTTTCTTT. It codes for CASSESIGPRPGNTEAFF.

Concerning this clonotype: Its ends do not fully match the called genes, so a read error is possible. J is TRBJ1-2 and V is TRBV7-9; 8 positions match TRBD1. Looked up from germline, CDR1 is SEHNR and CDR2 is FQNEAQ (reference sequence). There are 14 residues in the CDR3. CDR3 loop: CAGSFPDRGYGYTF. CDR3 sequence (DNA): TGTGCCGGCAGCTTTCCCGACAGGGGCTATGGCTACACCTTC.

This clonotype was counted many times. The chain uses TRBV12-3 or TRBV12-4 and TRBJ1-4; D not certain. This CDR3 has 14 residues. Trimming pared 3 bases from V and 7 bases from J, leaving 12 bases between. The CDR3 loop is CASSFRIWGEKLFF. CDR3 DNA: TGTGCCAGCAGTTTTCGGATTTGGGGTGAAAAACTGTTTTTT.

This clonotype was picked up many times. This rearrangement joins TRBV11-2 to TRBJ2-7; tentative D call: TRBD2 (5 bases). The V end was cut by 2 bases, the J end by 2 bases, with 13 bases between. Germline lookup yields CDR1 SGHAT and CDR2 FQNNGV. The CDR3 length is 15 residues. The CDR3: CASSLFTSRTYEQYF. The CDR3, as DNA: TGTGCCAGCAGCTTATTTACTAGTAGGACCTACGAGCAGTACTTC.

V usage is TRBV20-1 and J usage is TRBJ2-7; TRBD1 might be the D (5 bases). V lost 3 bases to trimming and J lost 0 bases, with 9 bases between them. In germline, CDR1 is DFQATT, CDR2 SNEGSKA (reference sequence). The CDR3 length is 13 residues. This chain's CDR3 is CSARGRSSYEQYF. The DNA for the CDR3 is TGCAGTGCTAGGGGGCGCAGCTCCTACGAGCAGTACTTC.